The present T cell receptor (beta chain) was sequenced within a study of T cell responses to AZD1222 COVID-19 vaccine. Notes on the study in general: Researchers report vaccine-associated CD4 TCRs spanning spike, with dominance at 160-218 and 743-854. Baseline serology detected seropositivity in only six AZD1222 recipients. The donors showed a predominance of white British ancestry and of females, with possible underestimation of clonal diversity.

TCRdb's table, derived via immunoSEQ multiplex PCR, lists solely in-frame clones and lacks some. The data contain approximately 100,000 clones, roughly 91% of them singletons. Concerning this clone: The antigen remains unidentified.

V lost 4 bases, J lost 3 bases, and 4 bases stayed unmatched. Germline assignment: CDR1 LGHDT and CDR2 YNNKEL (reference sequence). The CDR3 runs to 15 residues. Sample: peripheral blood, taken on day 0 of AZD1222 vaccination. The TCR was taken from an adult in good health. The chain combines TRBV3-1 (or the pseudogene TRBV3-2) with TRBJ2-7; 12 bases fit TRBD1. As DNA, the CDR3 is TGTGCCAGCAGCCCAGGGACAGGGGGCGACTACGAGCAGTACTTC. It codes for CASSPGTGGDYEQYF.